The following is a TCR beta chain sequence with its context. In the authors' methods: For nucleated cells, counts were estimated from reference gene primer amplification. This table comes from immunoSEQ multiplex PCR, and its TCRdb copy is limited to in-frame clones, with some not included. That table is the source of V, J and clone size, and D and trimming were worked out from the DNA. The profile shows approximately 250,000 clones, more than 75% of them singletons. The V and J ends lost 4 bases and 2 bases respectively, with 15 bases between them. The CDR3 contains 16 residues. Germline V gives CDR1 MDHEN, CDR2 SYDVKM. This sample stems from a study of blood T cell repertoires in COVID-19. Study-wide context: COVID-19 samples from acute and convalescent phases originated in the United States, Italy and Spain. Sample material is recorded as cDNA or gDNA derived from T cells, B-cell-depleted T cells, or PBMCs.

Patients from Seattle were sampled longitudinally, starting during active infection. Sequenced sample: peripheral blood. The chain joins TRBV28 to TRBJ1-5; D might be TRBD1 (5 bases). This sequence was found in a woman aged 60-70 years with COVID-19, enrolled during active disease. CDR3 sequence reads: CASSSSPWGRNQPQHF. In nucleotides, the CDR3 is TGTGCCAGCAGTTCTTCCCCCTGGGGCCGCAATCAGCCCCAGCATTTT.